One T cell receptor (beta chain) is described in this entry. As yet, its antigen is unknown. Two oligonucleotides, mixed equimolar, formed the beta constant-region primer covering TRBC1 and TRBC2. Four rounds of PCR amplified the ligated cDNA using nested alpha and beta constant-region primers plus SP2. Ligation attached a single-stranded oligonucleotide with a 12-nucleotide UMI and the SP2 primer to the cDNA 3' end. TCRdb passed the UMI-ligation and nested PCR reads through MiXCR, listing each CDR3 protein once. The data show 98,000 or so distinct CDR3 sequences, roughly 15% seen once. Germline V gene data show CDR1 as SQVTM and CDR2 as ANQGSEA. V was clipped by 2 bases and J by 4 bases, with 11 bases between them. CDR3 length: 13 residues. The entry originates in a study of naive and memory T cell subsets. General study points: Between naive and memory subsets, TCR abundance power law exponents differed. A few larger clonotypes appeared in naive repertoires, especially CD8, possibly memory cells re-expressing CD45RA. From naive to CM, EM and EMRA, diversity decreased and Gini increased.

From the second PCR step, alpha and beta chains were amplified apart. The material sequenced was naive CD8+ T cells from blood. The sequence came from a human donor in good health. The chain has TRBV29-1 and TRBJ1-2; D is uncertain. CDR3 nucleotides: TGCAGCGTTGAACTTACAACATCCTATGGCTACACCTTC. Amino acids: CSVELTTSYGYTF.